This TCR beta chain comes out of a study of a mutant IDH1 vaccine in newly diagnosed glioma. In regard to this clone: Its antigen is currently unknown.

Repertoires were generated with immunoSEQ multiplex PCR, while TCRdb's copy carries only in-frame clones and drops some. The sample has around 50,000 clones, approximately 78% seen once. Time point of the sample: week 5, during vaccination. With topical imiquimod, each dose of the vaccine consisted of 300 ug of mutant IDH1 20-mer peptide. This CDR3 has 12 residues. V gave up 5 bases and J gave up 3 bases, with 7 bases separating them. Looked up from germline, CDR1 is SGHTA and CDR2 is FQGNSA. Sequenced material: PBMCs, taken from a glioma patient whose treatment included an IDH1 peptide vaccine. The source of this sequence is a man aged 45-65 years with glioma. The chain links TRBV7-2 to TRBJ1-2, with D possibly TRBD1 on 5 matching bases. This CDR3 is CASSQGDYGYTF. The DNA for the CDR3 is TGTGCCAGCAGCCAGGGAGACTATGGCTACACCTTC.